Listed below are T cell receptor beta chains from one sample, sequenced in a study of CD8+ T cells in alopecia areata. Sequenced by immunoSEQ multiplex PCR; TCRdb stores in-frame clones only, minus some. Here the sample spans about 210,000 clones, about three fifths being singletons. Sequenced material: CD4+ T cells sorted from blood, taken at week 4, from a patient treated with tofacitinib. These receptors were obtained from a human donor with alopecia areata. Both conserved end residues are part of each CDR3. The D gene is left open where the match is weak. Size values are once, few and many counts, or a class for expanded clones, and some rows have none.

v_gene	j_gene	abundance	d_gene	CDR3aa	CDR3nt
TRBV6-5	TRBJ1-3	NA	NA	CATLTASGNTIYF	TGTGCCACACTGACAGCCTCTGGAAACACCATATATTTT
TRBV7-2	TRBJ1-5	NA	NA	CASSLFGQPQHF	TGTGCCAGCAGCTTATTTGGTCAGCCCCAGCATTTT
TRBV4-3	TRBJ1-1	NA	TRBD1	CASSQGTGANTEAFF	TGCGCCAGCAGCCAGGGGACAGGGGCGAACACTGAAGCTTTCTTT
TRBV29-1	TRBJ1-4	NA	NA	CSAGTNEKLFF	TGCAGCGCTGGAACTAATGAAAAACTGTTTTTT
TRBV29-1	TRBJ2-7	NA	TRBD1	CSARQGSDEQYF	TGCAGCGCTAGACAGGGTAGCGACGAGCAGTACTTC
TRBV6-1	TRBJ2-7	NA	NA	CASSEDGRGLLSYEQYF	TGTGCCAGCAGTGAAGATGGGAGGGGGCTACTCTCCTACGAGCAGTACTTC
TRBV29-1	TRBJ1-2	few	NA	CSVEGGYTF	TGCAGCGTTGAAGGTGGCTACACCTTC
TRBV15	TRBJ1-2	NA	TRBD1	CATSRDRTGLGDGYTF	TGTGCCACCAGCCGAGACAGGACAGGGTTGGGTGATGGCTACACCTTC
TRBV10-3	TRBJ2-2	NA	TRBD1	CAISGTGTNTGELFF	TGTGCCATCAGTGGGACAGGGACGAACACCGGGGAGCTGTTTTTT
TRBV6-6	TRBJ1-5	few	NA	CASSYSRGKGNQPQHF	TGTGCCAGCAGTTACTCGAGGGGGAAGGGCAATCAGCCCCAGCATTTT
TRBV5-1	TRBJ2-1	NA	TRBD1	CASSLVIQGSAQFF	TGCGCCAGCAGCTTGGTTATACAGGGGTCGGCGCAGTTCTTC
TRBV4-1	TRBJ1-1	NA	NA	CASSQAPPQEGFF	TGCGCCAGCAGCCAAGCCCCCCCGCAGGAAGGTTTCTTT
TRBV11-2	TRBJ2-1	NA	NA	CASSLDNRPTAGEQFF	TGTGCCAGCAGCTTAGATAACCGGCCAACCGCCGGTGAGCAGTTCTTC
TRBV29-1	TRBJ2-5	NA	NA	CSLAGLDQETQYF	TGCAGCCTTGCCGGACTGGACCAAGAGACCCAGTACTTC
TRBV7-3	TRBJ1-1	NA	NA	CASSYNVRSTNTEAFF	TGTGCCAGCAGCTATAATGTCAGGTCCACGAACACTGAAGCTTTCTTT
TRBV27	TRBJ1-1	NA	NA	CASSSAGAGDTEAFF	TGTGCCAGCAGTTCTGCGGGGGCTGGGGACACTGAAGCTTTCTTT
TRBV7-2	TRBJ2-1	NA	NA	CASSLGAGKGNEQFF	TGTGCCAGCAGCTTAGGTGCAGGGAAGGGTAATGAGCAGTTCTTC
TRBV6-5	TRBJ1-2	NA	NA	CASSYLQGRSYYGYTF	TGTGCCAGCAGTTACCTTCAAGGACGGTCATACTATGGCTACACCTTC
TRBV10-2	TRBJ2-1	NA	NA	CASSAPGVETYNEQFF	TGCGCCAGCAGTGCCCCGGGGGTTGAGACCTACAATGAGCAGTTCTTC
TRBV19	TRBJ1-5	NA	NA	CASSQTYSGTLQPQHF	TGTGCCAGTAGTCAAACATACTCGGGCACACTTCAGCCCCAGCATTTT
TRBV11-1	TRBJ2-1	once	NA	CASSLEMDPSYNEQFF	TGTGCCAGCAGCTTAGAAATGGATCCCTCCTACAATGAGCAGTTCTTC
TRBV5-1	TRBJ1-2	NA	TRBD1	CASSLAGGLDYGYTF	TGCGCCAGCAGCTTGGCAGGGGGTCTGGACTATGGCTACACCTTC
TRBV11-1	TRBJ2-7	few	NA	CASSEPGLQAQYF	TGTGCCAGCAGCGAACCGGGACTCCAAGCACAGTACTTC
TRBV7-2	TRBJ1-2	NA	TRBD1	CASSPPGTGGYTF	TGTGCCAGCAGCCCACCTGGGACAGGCGGCTACACCTTC
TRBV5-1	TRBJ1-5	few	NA	CASSEGMGNQPQHF	TGCGCCAGCAGCGAAGGAATGGGCAATCAGCCCCAGCATTTT
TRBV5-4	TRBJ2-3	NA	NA	CASSSQGTDTQYF	TGTGCCAGCAGCTCACAGGGTACAGATACGCAGTATTTT
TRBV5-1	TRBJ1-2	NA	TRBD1	CASRPGQGDYGYTF	TGCGCCAGCAGACCAGGACAGGGGGACTATGGCTACACCTTC
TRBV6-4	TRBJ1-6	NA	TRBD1	CASSWADRGNSPLHF	TGTGCCAGCAGTTGGGCTGACAGGGGGAATTCACCCCTCCACTTT
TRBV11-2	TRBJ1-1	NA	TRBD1	CASSSSRDRDNTEAFF	TGTGCCAGCAGCTCGAGCCGGGACAGGGATAACACTGAAGCTTTCTTT
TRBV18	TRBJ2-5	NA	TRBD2	CASSPIPSGAPQETQYF	TGTGCCAGCTCACCAATTCCTAGCGGGGCCCCCCAAGAGACCCAGTACTTC
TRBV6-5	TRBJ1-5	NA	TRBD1	CASTQGINQPQHF	TGTGCCAGCACACAGGGGATCAATCAGCCCCAGCATTTT
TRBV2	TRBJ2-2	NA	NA	CASSPDYSNTGELFF	TGTGCCAGCAGTCCGGACTATTCGAACACCGGGGAGCTGTTTTTT
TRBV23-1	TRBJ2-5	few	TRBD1	CASSHHQQGAWETQYF	TGCGCCAGCAGTCACCACCAACAGGGGGCCTGGGAGACCCAGTACTTC
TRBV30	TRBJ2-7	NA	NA	CAWSVQYEQYF	TGTGCCTGGAGTGTACAATACGAGCAGTACTTC
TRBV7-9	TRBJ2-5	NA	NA	CASSLGGTSLQETQYF	TGTGCCAGCAGCTTAGGGGGCACATCGTTACAAGAGACCCAGTACTTC
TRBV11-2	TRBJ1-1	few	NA	CASSPRQVMNTEAFF	TGTGCCAGCAGCCCCCGACAGGTGATGAACACTGAAGCTTTCTTT
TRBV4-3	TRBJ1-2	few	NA	CASSQAGAREDYGYTF	TGCGCCAGCAGCCAAGCGGGGGCCAGGGAAGACTATGGCTACACCTTC
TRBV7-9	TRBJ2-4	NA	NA	CASSSIFPKNIQYF	TGTGCCAGCAGCTCAATCTTTCCCAAAAACATTCAGTACTTC
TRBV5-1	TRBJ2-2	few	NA	CASSLDTGELFF	TGCGCCAGCAGCTTGGACACCGGGGAGCTGTTTTTT
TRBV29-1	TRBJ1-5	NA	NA	CSDPPAYSNQPQHF	TGCAGCGACCCCCCCGCTTATAGCAATCAGCCCCAGCATTTT
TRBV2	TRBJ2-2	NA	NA	CASSAEFNTGELFF	TGTGCCAGCTCCGCAGAGTTTAACACCGGGGAGCTGTTTTTT